One sample yielded the 13 T cell receptor beta chains listed below, sequenced in a study of T cells in Graves' hyperthyroidism and ophthalmopathy. RNA transcripts yielded amplified TCR beta CDR3 regions. The study used the HTBI primer set for a first-round RT-PCR of the TCR CDR3. TCRdb called the multiplex PCR reads again in MiXCR, with one record for every CDR3 protein. The sample gives around 380,000 distinct CDR3 sequences, approximately 15% of which show up once; about 20% is in the top ten. The specimen was blood. All receptors come from a man aged 25 to 40 with Graves' hyperthyroidism that later progressed to Graves' ophthalmopathy.

This clonotype showed up many times. This chain uses TRBV28 with TRBJ1-1; 7 nucleotides line up with TRBD1. The CDR3 spans 13 residues. Germline V lookup: CDR1 MDHEN, CDR2 SYDVKM. Unmatched junction bases numbered 5, after V lost 6 bases and J lost 4 bases. The CDR3 region is CASRQTGSTEAFF. Written as DNA, the CDR3 is TGTGCCAGCAGACAGACAGGGAGCACTGAAGCTTTCTTT.

The V and J genes are TRBV24-1 and TRBJ2-7; D may be TRBD1 or TRBD2 (5 bases each). Trimming cost V 4 bases and J 3 bases, with 15 bases left between them. CDR3 length: 15 residues. Germline assignment: CDR1 KGHDR and CDR2 SFDVKD. CDR3 in DNA: TGTGCCACCAGTGAAACCGGGACGGCAGACTACGAGCAGTACTTC. Encoded protein: CATSETGTADYEQYF.

The V call is TRBV4-1, the J call TRBJ1-2; weak D call: TRBD1 (6 bases). This CDR3 contains 16 residues. The V end lost 3 bases, the J end lost 5 bases, and 19 bases lay between the germline ends. Germline CDR1 MGHRA, CDR2 YSYEKL. The CDR3, as DNA: TGCGCCAGCAGCCAGTCTGCAGGGGCGGTTAGTTATGGCTACACCTTC. Its translation: CASSQSAGAVSYGYTF.

This clonotype was counted between two and nine times. The chain is built from TRBV9 and TRBJ2-3, with 9 bases that match TRBD2. The germline V gene encodes CDR1 SGDLS and CDR2 YYNGEE. The CDR3 extends over 15 amino acids. V dropped 2 bases and J dropped 4; count of bases not matched to a gene: 5. The CDR3 DNA is TGTGCCAGCAGCGTCGGTGGCGGGGGGGCAGATACGCAGTATTTT. Translation: CASSVGGGGADTQYF.

Many counts were recorded for this clonotype. This CDR3 reads CASGLVGFVGGGNQPQHF. CDR3 DNA sequence: TGTGCTAGTGGTTTGGTAGGGTTTGTAGGGGGCGGCAATCAGCCCCAGCATTTT. The V gene is TRBV12-5, the J gene TRBJ1-5; TRBD1 matches at 7 bases. Looked up from germline, CDR1 is LGHNT and CDR2 is FRNRAP. CDR3 size: 18 residues. V dropped 0 bases and J dropped 2; count of bases not matched to a gene: 10.

This clonotype was seen a few times. The chain is built from TRBV5-1 and TRBJ2-3, with D possibly TRBD1 on 5 matching bases. Germline V gene lookup returns CDR1 SGHRS and CDR2 YFSETQ. Trimming took 0 bases from V and 2 from J, leaving 22 bases between them. The length of the CDR3 is 19 residues. CDR3 region: CASSLARGQTAKFTDTQYF. The CDR3 DNA reads as TGCGCCAGCAGCTTGGCCAGAGGCCAGACAGCGAAATTCACAGATACGCAGTATTTT.

This clonotype has ten or more counts. This chain links TRBV13 with TRBJ1-1; D is ambiguous. The CDR3 consists of 12 residues. The germline V gene encodes CDR1 PRHDT and CDR2 FYEKMQ (reference sequence). The V and J ends lost 6 bases and 2 bases respectively, with 7 bases between them. The CDR3 reads CASSSPNTEAFF. For the CDR3, the DNA is TGTGCCAGCAGTTCCCCAAACACTGAAGCTTTCTTT.

This clonotype was counted only a few times. This chain connects TRBV18 to TRBJ1-1; weak D call: TRBD1 (5 bases). This CDR3 has 18 residues. The germline CDR1 and CDR2 sequences are KGHSH and LQKENI. With 4 bases removed from V and 3 bases from J, the gap between germline ends came to 24 bases. The CDR3 nucleotides read TGTGCCAGCTCACAGCAACGGGGAACGTCGAACAGGTACACTGAAGCTTTCTTT. Translating gives CASSQQRGTSNRYTEAFF. Complete variable domain (other parts from reference TRBV18 and TRBJ1-1): NAGVMQNPRHLVRRRGQEARLRCSPMKGHSHVYWYRQLPEEGLKFMVYLQKENIIDESGMPKERFSAEFPKEGPSILRIQQVVRGDSAAYFCASSQQRGTSNRYTEAFFGQGTRLTVV.

At least ten counts were recorded for this clonotype. The rearrangement links TRBV6-1 to TRBJ2-7, with a tentative D call TRBD1 (6 bases). Germline lookup yields CDR1 MNHNS and CDR2 SASEGT. V dropped 7 bases and J dropped 0 bases, with 13 bases sitting between them. There are 14 residues in the CDR3. The CDR3 DNA reads as TGTGCCAGCAACCCAGGGGTGAGCTCCTACGAGCAGTACTTC. This sequence encodes CASNPGVSSYEQYF.

This clonotype was counted between two and nine times. This rearrangement joins TRBV28 to TRBJ1-5; D ambiguous. The V end was cut by 4 bases, the J end by 0 bases, with 4 bases between. Per the germline V gene, CDR1 is MDHEN and CDR2 is SYDVKM. The CDR3 totals 13 residues. The CDR3 region has the DNA TGTGCCAGCAGTTCGCATAGCAATCAGCCCCAGCATTTT. Amino acids: CASSSHSNQPQHF.

The chain joins TRBV12-5 to TRBJ1-5, with 9 bases that match TRBD1. Germline CDR1 reads LGHNT; CDR2 reads FRNRAP. V was clipped by 0 bases and J by 7 bases; unmatched bases: 7. This CDR3 contains 16 residues. The CDR3 protein is CASGLVMGDRVQPQHF. The CDR3 DNA reads TGTGCTAGTGGTTTGGTAATGGGGGACAGGGTGCAGCCCCAGCATTTT.

The chain recombines TRBV12-3 or TRBV12-4 with TRBJ2-7, with D possibly called TRBD1 or TRBD2 (5 bases each). The CDR3 runs to 14 residues. V lost 4 bases, J lost 4 bases, and 14 bases lay in between. The CDR3 sequence: CASSSQVGDYEQYF. DNA of the CDR3: TGTGCCAGCAGTTCTCAAGTGGGGGATTACGAGCAGTACTTC.

Ten or more counts support this clonotype. V usage is TRBV11-2 and J usage is TRBJ2-5; maybe TRBD2 (6 bases). Trimming left V 6 bases short and J 0 bases short, with 11 bases between. The CDR3 length is 14 residues. Germline CDR1 is SGHAT and CDR2 is FQNNGV. The CDR3 here is CASREEGHQETQYF. CDR3 nucleotide sequence: TGTGCCAGCAGGGAGGAGGGACACCAAGAGACCCAGTACTTC.